This TCR beta chain emerged from a study of blood T cell repertoires in COVID-19. The ends lost 4 bases at V and 7 bases at J; junction bases unmatched: 12. CDR1 is MDHEN, CDR2 SYDVKM, per germline. This CDR3 region has 16 residues. The repertoire was sequenced with immunoSEQ multiplex PCR; TCRdb's copy has only in-frame clones and lacks some. The sample includes 250,000 to 400,000 clones, more than 70% of them seen just once. This clonotype originated in a young woman with COVID-19, enrolled during active disease. V gene TRBV28 combines with J gene TRBJ2-4, with TRBD2 matching over 8 bases. Sequencing input: peripheral blood. The CDR3, as DNA: TGTGCCAGCAGTTCCCCCGCGGCGGGGGGCGGGAACATTCAGTACTTC. Translation: CASSSPAAGGGNIQYF.